This is a list of T cell receptor beta chains from one sample in a study of Graves' ophthalmopathy and Graves' hyperthyroidism. TCRdb processed the multiplex PCR reads anew with MiXCR; each CDR3 protein has one entry. The sample lists over a million distinct CDR3 sequences; about 38% were seen once. Sequenced sample: peripheral blood or thyroid tissue (not recorded which). The receptors come from an adult man with Graves' hyperthyroidism. Each CDR3 is given with its conserved first and last residue. A D gene is named only where the DNA matches it firmly. The listing skips clone size in some rows; elsewhere it reads once, few, many or a size class.

V gene	J gene	clone size	CDR3 length	D gene	CDR3 protein	CDR3 DNA
TRBV6-5	TRBJ2-7	NA	12	NA	CASSVQRYEQYF	TGTGCCAGCAGTGTCCAAAGATATGAGCAGTACTTC
TRBV10-3	TRBJ2-2	NA	16	TRBD2	CAIRTSGRRNTGELFF	TGTGCCATCAGGACTAGCGGGAGGCGTAACACCGGGGAGCTGTTTTTT
TRBV11-2	TRBJ1-2	NA	16	TRBD1	CASSQVGDRGRYGYTF	TGTGCCAGCAGCCAAGTGGGGGACAGGGGACGCTATGGCTACACCTTC
TRBV7-2	TRBJ2-7	NA	16	TRBD1	CASSLFRTGGSYEQYF	TGTGCCAGCAGCTTATTTAGGACAGGGGGATCCTACGAGCAGTACTTC
TRBV5-1	TRBJ1-1	many	15	NA	CASSPVARMNTEAFF	TGCGCCAGCAGCCCAGTGGCACGGATGAACACTGAAGCTTTCTTT
TRBV15	TRBJ2-5	NA	13	TRBD2	CATSRGLEETQYF	TGTGCCACCAGCAGGGGACTAGAAGAGACCCAGTACTTC
TRBV11-2	TRBJ1-5	many	14	TRBD1	CASSLSGGWQPQHF	TGTGCCAGCAGCTTGTCAGGGGGGTGGCAGCCCCAGCATTTT
TRBV2	TRBJ2-6	many	16	NA	CASSARWGSGANVLTF	TGTGCCAGCAGCGCCCGGTGGGGCTCTGGGGCCAACGTCCTGACTTTC
TRBV25-1	TRBJ2-1	NA	15	NA	CASSDPQGAFSEQFF	TGTGCCAGCAGTGATCCACAGGGAGCTTTCTCTGAGCAGTTCTTC
TRBV10-2	TRBJ2-7	NA	15	TRBD2	CASSAGLAGRPEQYF	TGCGCCAGCAGTGCCGGACTAGCGGGACGCCCCGAGCAGTACTTC
TRBV7-2	TRBJ2-7	many	13	NA	CASSKPFSYEQYF	TGTGCCAGCAGCAAACCTTTCTCCTACGAGCAGTACTTC
TRBV25-1	TRBJ1-4	many	11	NA	CASSVDEKLFF	TGTGCCAGCAGTGTGGACGAAAAACTGTTTTTT
TRBV7-9	TRBJ1-1	many	16	NA	CASSSSVGPVGQEAFF	TGTGCCAGCAGCTCGTCAGTTGGTCCGGTGGGGCAAGAAGCTTTCTTT
TRBV5-1	TRBJ1-1	many	15	TRBD1	CASKSRQGGGTEAFF	TGCGCCAGCAAGTCTAGACAGGGTGGGGGGACTGAAGCTTTCTTT
TRBV7-8	TRBJ1-5	many	13	NA	CASSGILNQPQHF	TGTGCCAGCAGCGGTATTCTTAATCAGCCCCAGCATTTT
TRBV19	TRBJ1-2	NA	14	NA	CASSVPGPAYGYTF	TGTGCCAGTAGTGTTCCAGGGCCGGCCTATGGCTACACCTTC
TRBV7-6	TRBJ2-5	NA	12	NA	CASSSYLQTQYF	TGTGCCAGCAGCTCGTACCTCCAGACCCAGTACTTC
TRBV5-1	TRBJ2-7	NA	15	TRBD1	CASSLWDRATHEQYF	TGCGCCAGCAGCTTATGGGACAGGGCCACCCACGAGCAGTACTTC
TRBV14	TRBJ2-3	NA	16	NA	CASSQDQSVWADTQYF	TGTGCCAGCAGCCAAGATCAAAGCGTTTGGGCAGATACGCAGTATTTT
TRBV7-8	TRBJ2-7	many	13	NA	CASSLAITYEQYF	TGTGCCAGCAGCTTAGCAATAACGTACGAGCAGTACTTC
TRBV4-3	TRBJ1-1	many	19	TRBD1	CASSQDRTGGLGLNTEAFF	TGCGCCAGCAGCCAAGATCGGACAGGCGGCCTTGGATTGAACACTGAAGCTTTCTTT
TRBV5-1	TRBJ2-7	NA	14	NA	CASSWDLSSYEQYF	TGCGCCAGCAGCTGGGACTTGAGCTCCTACGAGCAGTACTTC
TRBV19	TRBJ1-2	many	14	NA	CASSLRTVHDGYTF	TGTGCCAGTAGTCTCCGGACAGTTCATGATGGCTACACCTTC
TRBV7-8	TRBJ2-7	once	14	TRBD1	CASSLGGQGFEQYF	TGTGCCAGCAGTTTAGGGGGACAGGGATTCGAGCAGTACTTC
TRBV20-1	TRBJ2-5	NA	12	TRBD2	CSAIAGAETQYF	TGCAGTGCCATAGCGGGAGCAGAGACCCAGTACTTC
TRBV7-2	TRBJ1-6	NA	12	NA	CASSYGGQGLHF	TGTGCCAGCAGCTATGGAGGCCAGGGACTCCACTTT
TRBV7-9	TRBJ1-6	many	14	TRBD1	CASSTGTVFAPLHF	TGTGCCAGCAGCACCGGGACAGTGTTTGCTCCCCTCCACTTT
TRBV10-3	TRBJ2-7	NA	12	TRBD2	CAIRAGAGEQYF	TGTGCCATCAGGGCGGGAGCGGGTGAGCAGTACTTC
TRBV5-1	TRBJ1-1	many	16	NA	CASSPPEVRRNTEAFF	TGCGCCAGCAGCCCGCCTGAGGTGAGGAGGAACACTGAAGCTTTCTTT
TRBV10-3	TRBJ2-2	many	14	NA	CAIQRQGVTGELFF	TGTGCCATCCAACGGCAGGGAGTCACCGGGGAGCTGTTTTTT
TRBV7-2	TRBJ1-2	few	15	TRBD1	CASSLAGQGNYGYTF	TGTGCCAGCAGCTTAGCCGGACAGGGGAACTATGGCTACACCTTC
TRBV6-1	TRBJ1-2	NA	16	NA	CASSEVPQGNSRGYTF	TGTGCCAGCAGTGAAGTCCCGCAGGGTAATTCTCGTGGCTACACCTTC
TRBV30	TRBJ1-5	NA	14	NA	CAWSGQLSNQPQHF	TGTGCCTGGAGCGGCCAGCTTAGCAATCAGCCCCAGCATTTT
TRBV29-1	TRBJ1-2	NA	12	TRBD1	CSVVRGLYGYTF	TGCAGCGTTGTCAGGGGGCTCTATGGCTACACCTTC
TRBV7-8	TRBJ2-7	NA	15	NA	CASSPLSASSYEQYF	TGTGCCAGCAGCCCACTCAGCGCCAGCTCCTACGAGCAGTACTTC
TRBV20-1	TRBJ2-7	many	13	NA	CSAPSGLSYEQYF	TGCAGTGCTCCCAGCGGCCTTTCCTACGAGCAGTACTTC
TRBV6-6	TRBJ1-4	many	14	NA	CASRTVATNEKLFF	TGTGCCAGCAGAACGGTTGCAACTAATGAAAAACTGTTTTTT
TRBV7-9	TRBJ2-6	NA	15	TRBD1	CASSPRDRGAYVLTF	TGTGCCAGCAGCCCCCGGGACAGGGGGGCCTACGTCCTGACTTTC
TRBV7-9	TRBJ2-7	NA	15	NA	CASSRGRGPTYEQYF	TGCGCCAGCAGCCGTGGACGTGGGCCCACCTACGAGCAGTACTTC
TRBV15	TRBJ1-5	NA	14	NA	CATSRGGNRQPQHF	TGTGCCACCAGCCGAGGGGGGAACCGTCAGCCCCAGCATTTT
TRBV6-5	TRBJ2-7	many	14	TRBD1	CASSYTGTGYEQYF	TGTGCCAGCAGTTACACCGGGACAGGCTACGAGCAGTACTTC
TRBV5-5	TRBJ2-7	NA	14	TRBD2	CASSIGGGAYEQYF	TGTGCCAGCAGCATTGGCGGGGGGGCCTACGAGCAGTACTTC
TRBV11-2	TRBJ1-6	many	13	NA	CASSLDLRAPLHF	TGTGCCAGCAGCTTAGATCTTCGCGCACCCCTCCACTTT
TRBV7-9	TRBJ1-4	many	15	NA	CASSPLWEQGEKLFF	TGTGCCAGCAGCCCCCTGTGGGAGCAGGGTGAAAAACTGTTTTTT
TRBV5-1	TRBJ1-6	NA	15	NA	CASSLGVGQNSPLHF	TGCGCCAGCAGCTTGGGGGTGGGGCAGAATTCACCCCTCCACTTT
TRBV5-1	TRBJ1-4	NA	14	NA	CASGRGAFNEKLFF	TGCGCCAGCGGACGGGGGGCCTTCAATGAAAAACTGTTTTTT
TRBV5-1	TRBJ1-1	many	14	NA	CASSSGQQPLQAFF	TGCGCCAGCAGCAGCGGACAGCAACCTCTTCAAGCTTTCTTT
TRBV12-3/TRBV12-4	TRBJ1-1	many	14	NA	CASIRGGMNTEAFF	TGTGCCAGCATCCGGGGGGGGATGAACACTGAAGCTTTCTTT